Shown below are 26 T cell receptor beta chains from a single sample sequenced in a study of Graves' ophthalmopathy and Graves' hyperthyroidism. For repertoire sequencing, the TCR beta CDR3 regions were amplified from RNA transcripts. HTBI-primed RT-PCR formed the first round, and a multiplex PCR formed the second. TCRdb reprocessed the multiplex PCR reads with MiXCR, giving one entry per CDR3 protein. Of over a million distinct CDR3 sequences listed, less than 45% are singletons. The material sequenced was peripheral blood or thyroid tissue (not recorded which). The receptors were sampled from an adult man with Graves' hyperthyroidism.

As for this clonotype: A much larger clonotype is one base distant, so this may be a read error. The CDR3 loop is CAISGTGAPNEQYF. The CDR3 DNA is TGTGCCATCAGTGGGACAGGGGCTCCCAACGAGCAGTACTTC. The V and J genes are TRBV10-3 and TRBJ2-7, with 9 bases matching TRBD1. In germline, CDR1 is ENHRY, CDR2 SYGVKD. V trimming: 4 bases; J trimming: 5 bases; junction bases outside the gene matches: 6. This CDR3 comprises 14 residues.

This clonotype was seen many times. This chain uses TRBV29-1 with TRBJ1-3; D might be TRBD1 (5 bases). Germline V gene data show CDR1 as SQVTM and CDR2 as ANQGSEA. CDR3 size: 18 residues. The CDR3 DNA is TGCAACAAGATCGGGACGTTCGGGGTCTGGCGTCGTGGAAACACCATATATTTT. Translating it yields CNKIGTFGVWRRGNTIYF.

This chain links TRBV7-8 with TRBJ2-6, with D perhaps TRBD1 (6 bases). Per germline, CDR1 SGHVS and CDR2 FQNEAQ. This CDR3 is built from 17 residues. Trimming cost V 5 bases and J 4 bases, with 18 bases left between them. DNA of the CDR3: TGTGCCAGCAGCCGGAGTACAGGGCGTGGCGGGGCCAACGTCCTGACTTTC. This encodes CASSRSTGRGGANVLTF.

This clonotype was counted a few times. The chain combines TRBV6-4 with TRBJ1-5; D call uncertain. CDR3 length equals 13 residues. V was shortened by 7 bases and J by 0 bases, with 7 bases between the two germline ends. Germline CDR1 MRHNA, CDR2 SNTAGT. CDR3 sequence reads: CASTKGSNQPQHF. The CDR3 DNA reads TGTGCCAGCACCAAGGGTAGCAATCAGCCCCAGCATTTT.

This clonotype was observed at least ten times. The chain recombines TRBV7-2 with TRBJ2-5; D perhaps matches TRBD2 (6 bases). CDR1 is SGHTA and CDR2 is FQGNSA in the germline V gene. The CDR3 totals 13 residues. The ends were cut back, 3 bases at V and 4 bases at J, with 9 bases in the middle. Here the CDR3 DNA reads TGTGCCAGCAGCTTCATGGGGGGAGAGACCCAGTACTTC. This translates into CASSFMGGETQYF. The full variable domain, rest sourced from reference TRBV7-2 and TRBJ2-5, is GAGVSQSPSNKVTEKGKDVELRCDPISGHTALYWYRQSLGQGLEFLIYFQGNSAPDKSGLPSDRFSAERTGGSVSTLTIQRTQQEDSAVYLCASSFMGGETQYFGPGTRLLVL.

The sample holds many counts of this clonotype. The chain employs TRBV7-4 and TRBJ1-2; D unresolved. Germline lookup yields CDR1 SGHVT and CDR2 SQSDAQ. CDR3 length: 16 residues. V was shortened by 0 bases and J by 4 bases, with 15 bases between the two germline ends. The CDR3 DNA sequence: TGTGCCAGCAGCTTAGCGACGGCATACCCTCCCTATGGCTACACCTTC. It translates to CASSLATAYPPYGYTF.

This clonotype was found many times. The chain combines TRBV19 with TRBJ1-5; 10 bases agree with TRBD1. Germline assignment: CDR1 LNHDA and CDR2 SQIVND (reference sequence). The V segment lost 5 bases and the J segment 8 bases; nucleotides outside the gene matches: 3. The CDR3 has 13 amino acids. CDR3 loop: CASSRTGGKPQHF. The CDR3 DNA reads TGTGCCAGTAGTCGGACAGGGGGTAAGCCCCAGCATTTT.

This rearrangement joins TRBV29-1 to TRBJ1-4, with TRBD1 identical over 8 bases. Trimming took 7 bases from V and 2 from J; bases not matched to a gene: 15. The CDR3 runs 17 residues. In germline, CDR1 is SQVTM, CDR2 ANQGSEA. The CDR3 protein is CSAIPLGQGVTNEKLFF. The CDR3 DNA reads as TGCAGCGCTATACCCCTCGGACAGGGTGTGACTAATGAAAAACTGTTTTTT.

This clonotype has ten or more counts. V gene TRBV11-2 combines with J gene TRBJ1-6, with unresolved D. The CDR3 sequence is 14 residues long. V lost 5 bases and J 8 bases, leaving 13 bases between the germline ends. Germline values: CDR1 SGHAT, CDR2 FQNNGV. This chain's CDR3 is CASSPSVRDSPLHF. The CDR3 DNA reads TGTGCCAGCAGCCCGTCGGTGAGGGATTCACCCCTCCACTTT.

The V and J genes are TRBV7-9 and TRBJ1-5; 7 nucleotides line up with TRBD1. CDR1 is SEHNR, CDR2 FQNEAQ, per germline (reference sequence). The CDR3 runs to 14 residues. Trimming removed 3 bases from V and 4 bases from J; junction bases left unmatched: 3. CDR3 nucleotides: TGTGCCAGCAGCTTTGTACAGGGGAATCAGCCCCAGCATTTT. It specifies CASSFVQGNQPQHF.

This clonotype was seen repeatedly, ten times or more. The chain carries TRBV29-1 and TRBJ2-2; 7 bases map to TRBD1. This CDR3 has 14 amino acids. J gave up 6 bases and V 5 bases, and 9 bases lay outside the gene matches. Germline CDR1 is SQVTM and CDR2 is ANQGSEA. CDR3 sequence: CSVSDRVSAGELFF. The CDR3 DNA reads as TGCAGCGTTTCCGACAGGGTGTCGGCCGGGGAGCTGTTTTTT.

This clonotype was observed at least ten times. The chain is built from TRBV25-1 and TRBJ2-7, with D perhaps matching TRBD1 or TRBD2 (5 bases each). Germline assignment: CDR1 MGHDK and CDR2 SYGVNS. Trimming stripped 11 bases from V and 3 bases from J, with 14 bases between. The CDR3 spans 12 residues. In DNA, the CDR3 is TGTGCCGGGGGTGGTGGCGGCTACGAGCAGTACTTC. This translates into CAGGGGGYEQYF.

This clonotype turned up a few times. This chain uses TRBV27 with TRBJ1-2, with D unresolved. The V end lost 4 bases, the J end lost 5 bases, and 8 bases lay between the germline ends. CDR3 length equals 12 residues. CDR1 MNHEY and CDR2 SMNVEV come from the germline V gene (reference sequence). The CDR3, as DNA: TGTGCCAGCAGTTCGAAACAATATGGCTACACCTTC. It yields the protein CASSSKQYGYTF.

This clonotype showed up many times. The V and J genes are TRBV12-3 or TRBV12-4 and TRBJ2-5, with D hard to call. The V end lost 6 bases, the J end lost 2 bases, and 10 bases lay between the germline ends. There are 13 residues in the CDR3. In DNA form, the CDR3 reads TGTGCCAGCAGCCCATATGAGCAAGAGACCCAGTACTTC. Its protein is CASSPYEQETQYF.

This chain joins TRBV7-9 and TRBJ2-5; D is perhaps TRBD1 (7 bases). Germline V gene sequence: CDR1 SEHNR, CDR2 FQNEAQ (reference sequence). V lost 5 bases and J 2 bases, leaving 15 bases between the germline ends. This CDR3 has 15 amino acids. The CDR3 loop reads CASSRGTEEQETQYF. The DNA for the CDR3 is TGTGCCAGCAGCCGCGGGACAGAAGAACAAGAGACCCAGTACTTC.

This clonotype was counted many times. The V and J genes are TRBV7-2 and TRBJ1-1; 8 bases line up with TRBD1. This CDR3 is built from 14 residues. J gave up 6 bases and V 2 bases, and 5 bases lay outside the gene matches. Germline V gene lookup returns CDR1 SGHTA and CDR2 FQGNSA. The CDR3 region is CASSLNRGYPEAFF. Here the CDR3 DNA reads TGTGCCAGCAGCTTAAACAGGGGGTACCCTGAAGCTTTCTTT. Based on the CDR3 plus reference TRBV7-2 and TRBJ1-1, the full variable domain is GAGVSQSPSNKVTEKGKDVELRCDPISGHTALYWYRQSLGQGLEFLIYFQGNSAPDKSGLPSDRFSAERTGGSVSTLTIQRTQQEDSAVYLCASSLNRGYPEAFFGQGTRLTVV.

J is TRBJ2-3 and V is TRBV5-1, with 8 nucleotides matching TRBD1. CDR1 and CDR2 (germline): SGHRS, YFSETQ. The CDR3 length is 15 residues. After removal of 0 bases from V and 4 bases from J, the junction contained 4 bases not matched to a gene. The CDR3 protein is CASSLGQGRADTQYF. The DNA of the CDR3 is TGCGCCAGCAGCTTGGGACAGGGGCGGGCAGATACGCAGTATTTT.

The chain employs TRBV5-6 and TRBJ1-4; TRBD1 aligns across 8 bases. The CDR3 is 15 amino acids. The ends lost 3 bases at V and 6 bases at J; junction bases unmatched: 7. Germline lookup yields CDR1 SGHDT and CDR2 YYEEEE. The CDR3 DNA follows: TGTGCCAGCAGCTCCTTGACAGGGGCCCATGAAAAACTGTTTTTT. It is translated as CASSSLTGAHEKLFF.

The chain carries TRBV6-1 and TRBJ2-7; 8 bases map to TRBD1. After removal of 0 bases from V and 0 bases from J, the junction contained 4 bases not matched to a gene. The CDR3 covers 16 residues. Germline CDR1 MNHNS, CDR2 SASEGT. This CDR3 is CASSEALGQGSYEQYF. DNA of the CDR3: TGTGCCAGCAGTGAAGCCCTTGGACAGGGCTCCTACGAGCAGTACTTC.

Here the CDR3 reads CAWSVRGRDTEAFF. CDR3 nucleotides: TGTGCCTGGAGTGTCAGGGGCAGGGACACTGAAGCTTTCTTT. The chain links TRBV30 to TRBJ1-1; D is possibly TRBD1 (6 bases). Trimming shortened V by 0 bases and J by 3 bases, and 11 bases separated the two germline ends. Germline assignment: CDR1 GTSNPN and CDR2 SVGIG (reference sequence). This CDR3 is built from 14 residues.

This clonotype was detected only a few times. The V call is TRBV5-5, the J call TRBJ1-4; 7 bases match TRBD1. The length of the CDR3 is 16 residues. Germline V gives CDR1 SGHKS, CDR2 YYEKEE (reference sequence). J gave up 0 bases and V 1 base, and 3 bases lay outside the gene matches. CDR3 nucleotides: TGTGCCAGCAGCTTGAGGGGGCCAGCAACTAATGAAAAACTGTTTTTT. Translated, it gives CASSLRGPATNEKLFF.

This clonotype came up many times. V usage is TRBV29-1 and J usage is TRBJ1-5, with 12 nucleotides matching TRBD1. The germline V gene has CDR1 SQVTM and CDR2 ANQGSEA. The J segment lost 6 bases and the V segment lost 6 bases, leaving 6 bases of the junction unmatched. The CDR3 sequence is 14 residues long. The CDR3: CSVTGTGGTQPQHF. CDR3 coding DNA: TGCAGCGTCACCGGGACAGGGGGCACTCAGCCCCAGCATTTT. Full variable domain (outside the CDR3, taken from reference TRBV29-1 and TRBJ1-5): SAVISQKPSRDICQRGTSLTIQCQVDSQVTMMFWYRQQPGQSLTLIATANQGSEATYESGFVIDKFPISRPNLTFSTLTVSNMSPEDSSIYLCSVTGTGGTQPQHFGDGTRLSIL.

Only one count was recorded for this clonotype. J is TRBJ1-1 and V is TRBV28, with D possibly matching TRBD1 (6 bases). Trimming shortened V by 6 bases and J by 9 bases, and 20 bases separated the two germline ends. This CDR3 has 14 residues. Looked up from germline, CDR1 is MDHEN and CDR2 is SYDVKM. The CDR3 here is CASSLRDTVPQAFF. CDR3 DNA: TGTGCCAGCAGCCTCCGGGACACCGTACCTCAAGCTTTCTTT.

This rearrangement joins TRBV20-1 to TRBJ1-2; maybe TRBD1 (6 bases). The V gene lost 3 bases and the J gene lost 4 bases, with 15 bases spanning the gap. The CDR3 sequence is 14 residues long. Germline CDR1 and CDR2: DFQATT and SNEGSKA (reference sequence). In DNA, the CDR3 is TGCAGTGCTAGCCCCCCGGGGGCGGTCTATGGCTACACCTTC. Residues: CSASPPGAVYGYTF.

This clonotype was seen ten or more times. The chain joins TRBV7-9 to TRBJ1-2, with 7 bases matching TRBD1. CDR3 length: 15 residues. From germline, CDR1 is SEHNR and CDR2 FQNEAQ (reference sequence). Trimming took 5 bases from V and 4 from J; bases not matched to a gene: 10. In nucleotides, the CDR3 is TGTGCCAGCAGCACCCAGGGGGGAGCATCCTATGGCTACACCTTC. Its protein product is CASSTQGGASYGYTF.

The genes are TRBV7-6 and TRBJ1-6; possibly TRBD1 for D (5 bases). This CDR3 contains 14 residues. CDR1 and CDR2 from the germline V gene are SGHVS and FNYEAQ. V was cut by 0 bases and J by 9 bases, with 9 bases left in between. The DNA for the CDR3 is TGTGCCAGCAGCTTAGCACCAGGGCGTTCACCCCTCCACTTT. Translation: CASSLAPGRSPLHF.